One and the same sample provided the 10 T cell receptor beta chains below, sequenced in a study of spatial heterogeneity in lung cancer. Study observations and caveats: Intratumoral expanded alpha and beta TCR counts were found to track tumor mutation counts.

The antigens of these receptors remain unknown. Each CDR3 protein is one row after TCRdb ran MiXCR on the 5' RACE reads. There are about 4,200 distinct CDR3 sequences in the sample; 5.5% to 7% occur only once, and 15% to 20% lies in the top ten. Stated time point: sample taken at primary tumor resection. The source was lung tumor tissue, collected at surgery. The receptor source for this set is a male donor with early-stage non-small cell lung cancer.

This rearrangement joins TRBV29-1 to TRBJ2-5; TRBD2 aligns across 7 bases. V lost 8 bases and J lost 3; bases outside the gene matches: 9. This CDR3 is built from 13 residues. Germline-derived CDR1 and CDR2 are SQVTM and ANQGSEA. CDR3 DNA: TGCAGCACTCACCGCCGGGGGGAAGAGACCCAGTACTTC. Protein: CSTHRRGEETQYF.

This clonotype is classed as large. The chain links TRBV10-3 to TRBJ2-7; D is uncertain. The ends were cut back, 3 bases at V and 4 bases at J, with 22 bases in the middle. This CDR3 is 17 amino acids long. Germline assignment: CDR1 ENHRY and CDR2 SYGVKD. CDR3 loop: CAISDPFAPQAPYEQYF. The CDR3 bases are TGTGCCATCAGTGATCCGTTTGCGCCCCAAGCCCCTTACGAGCAGTACTTC.

This clonotype was found many times. The J gene is TRBJ2-1, the V gene TRBV5-1; 8 bases line up with TRBD1. CDR1 SGHRS and CDR2 YFSETQ come from the germline V gene. The CDR3 consists of 14 residues. The V segment lost 7 bases and the J segment 8 bases; nucleotides outside the gene matches: 11. The CDR3 protein is CASQTGAFDDEQFF. In DNA form, the CDR3 reads TGCGCCAGCCAGACAGGGGCTTTTGACGATGAGCAGTTCTTC.

Within the sample, this clonotype is medium-sized. The rearrangement uses TRBV7-3 and TRBJ2-2, with D tentatively TRBD1 (5 bases). The germline gives CDR1 SGHTA, CDR2 FQGTGA. CDR3 size: 15 residues. V lost 5 bases to trimming and J lost 7 bases, with 17 bases between them. CDR3 in DNA: TGTGCCAGCAGCCCTTGGAGAAGGGGTGGCGGGGAGCTGTTTTTT. Protein product: CASSPWRRGGGELFF.

This clonotype is medium-sized by share. The chain combines TRBV29-1 with TRBJ2-7; D ambiguous. V dropped 2 bases and J dropped 1 base, with 12 bases sitting between them. This CDR3 region has 14 residues. Germline values: CDR1 SQVTM, CDR2 ANQGSEA. CDR3 sequence reads: CSVELPSNSYEQYF. The CDR3 DNA is TGCAGCGTTGAACTCCCCAGCAATTCCTACGAGCAGTACTTC.

This clonotype was counted ten times or more. The V and J genes are TRBV2 and TRBJ2-5; 7 nucleotides match TRBD1. Trimming took 6 bases from V and 4 from J; bases not matched to a gene: 5. This CDR3 region has 13 residues. The germline CDR1 and CDR2 sequences are SNHLY and FYNNEI. The CDR3 sequence is CASSNRGGETQYF. CDR3 coding DNA: TGTGCCAGCAGCAACAGGGGTGGAGAGACCCAGTACTTC. Full variable domain (outside the CDR3, taken from reference TRBV2 and TRBJ2-5): EPEVTQTPSHQVTQMGQEVILRCVPISNHLYFYWYRQILGQKVEFLVSFYNNEISEKSEIFDDQFSVERPDGSNFTLKIRSTKLEDSAMYFCASSNRGGETQYFGPGTRLLVL.

This clonotype was recorded at least ten times. V usage is TRBV7-9 and J usage is TRBJ2-2; 10 bases map to TRBD2. With V trimmed by 6 bases and J by 0 bases, 7 bases remained unmatched. In germline, CDR1 is SEHNR, CDR2 FQNEAQ (reference sequence). This CDR3 contains 17 residues. CDR3 loop: CASSSGTSDANTGELFF. DNA for the CDR3: TGTGCCAGCAGTTCCGGGACTAGCGACGCGAACACCGGGGAGCTGTTTTTT. Drawing the rest from reference TRBV7-9 and TRBJ2-2, the complete variable domain is DTGVSQNPRHKITKRGQNVTFRCDPISEHNRLYWYRQTLGQGPEFLTYFQNEAQLEKSRLLSDRFSAERPKGSFSTLEIQRTEQGDSAMYLCASSSGTSDANTGELFFGEGSRLTVL.

This clonotype is medium-sized by share. The rearrangement links TRBV5-1 to TRBJ2-1; TRBD2 aligns across 8 bases. This CDR3 contains 16 residues. Trimming took 4 bases from V and 2 from J; bases not matched to a gene: 8. In germline, CDR1 is SGHRS, CDR2 YFSETQ. As DNA, the CDR3 is TGCGCCAGCAGCGGTACCGGACTAGCTACCTACAATGAGCAGTTCTTC. Amino acid sequence: CASSGTGLATYNEQFF.

This clonotype qualifies as medium-sized. The V gene is TRBV6-1, the J gene TRBJ1-1, with 7 bases fitting TRBD1. Per germline, CDR1 MNHNS and CDR2 SASEGT. The CDR3 contains 14 residues. J lost 1 base, V lost 6 bases, and 5 bases had no gene match. The CDR3 sequence: CASRAGTANTEAFF. The CDR3, as DNA: TGTGCCAGCAGGGCCGGGACAGCGAACACTGAAGCTTTCTTT.

This clonotype is labeled medium-sized (0.01 to 0.1%). The chain is built from TRBV11-2 and TRBJ2-3; possibly TRBD2 for D (6 bases). The germline gives CDR1 SGHAT, CDR2 FQNNGV. The CDR3 has 15 residues. Trimming took off 6 bases at V and 4 bases at J, with 17 bases between the two ends. The CDR3 DNA reads TGTGCCAGCAGTTTGGGACTTAAGGGGTCAGATACGCAGTATTTT. Translation gives CASSLGLKGSDTQYF. Looking up the rest from reference TRBV11-2 and TRBJ2-3 gives the full variable domain: EAGVAQSPRYKIIEKRQSVAFWCNPISGHATLYWYQQILGQGPKLLIQFQNNGVVDDSQLPKDRFSAERLKGVDSTLKIQPAKLEDSAVYLCASSLGLKGSDTQYFGPGTRLTVL.